These 29 T cell receptor beta chains came from one sample sequenced in a study of cytomegalovirus exposure and HLA in healthy donors. Primers: 60 Vbeta forward and 13 Jbeta reverse. Here immunoSEQ multiplex PCR was the method, and the copy in TCRdb shows in-frame clones only, minus some. The sample has 110,000 to 150,000 clones; approximately 68% are singletons. Sequencing was performed on PBMCs. The origin of the receptors is a man between 35 and 55 years old in good health and CMV-seronegative.

J is TRBJ2-7 and V is TRBV5-8, with 11 bases aligning to TRBD1. The CDR3 is made up of 15 amino acids. CDR1 is SGHTS, CDR2 YDEGEE, per germline. The J segment lost 0 bases and the V segment lost 4 bases, leaving 3 bases of the junction unmatched. Here the CDR3 DNA reads TGTGCCAGCAGCGAAGGGACAGGGGGCTCCTACGAGCAGTACTTC. It encodes CASSEGTGGSYEQYF.

The chain carries TRBV19 and TRBJ1-5, with 9 bases aligning to TRBD1. Trimming cost V 3 bases and J 1 base; bases outside gene matches: 4. The CDR3 contains 16 residues. Germline CDR1 and CDR2: LNHDA and SQIVND (reference sequence). The DNA for the CDR3 is TGTGCCAGTAGTATCACAGGGGGCAAGAGCAATCAGCCCCAGCATTTT. This codes for CASSITGGKSNQPQHF.

This clone showed up just a few times. The rearrangement joins TRBV5-1 to TRBJ2-7; TRBD1 agrees at 9 bases. Germline lookup yields CDR1 SGHRS and CDR2 YFSETQ. The V gene end was trimmed by 6 bases and the J gene end by 7 bases; junction bases not matched to a gene: 8. This CDR3 spans 13 amino acids. The CDR3, as DNA: TGCGCCAGCAAACGGACAGGGGACGGGGAGCAGTACTTC. This gives the protein CASKRTGDGEQYF.

This chain links TRBV19 with TRBJ1-5, with D uncertain. The CDR3 extends over 11 amino acids. Germline V CDR1 and CDR2: LNHDA, SQIVND (reference sequence). Trimming stripped 8 bases from V and 4 bases from J, with 6 bases between. CDR3 in DNA: TGTGCCAGTGGCGGTAATCAGCCCCAGCATTTT. Translation gives CASGGNQPQHF.

The chain combines TRBV4-1 with TRBJ1-1; a possible D gene is TRBD1 (6 bases). CDR1 is MGHRA, CDR2 YSYEKL, per germline. V lost 1 base to trimming and J lost 11 bases, with 14 bases between them. The CDR3 spans 13 residues. The CDR3, as DNA: TGCGCCAGCAGCCAAGTCAAGGGGGAAGGGGCTTTCTTT. It is translated as CASSQVKGEGAFF.

This rearrangement joins TRBV7-2 to TRBJ1-1; 9 bases agree with TRBD1. From germline, CDR1 is SGHTA and CDR2 FQGNSA. The CDR3 has 16 amino acids. After removal of 1 base from V and 7 bases from J, the junction contained 10 bases not matched to a gene. CDR3 nucleotide sequence: TGTGCCAGCAGCTTAGAATTGGGACAGGGTTTGGTTGAAGCTTTCTTT. It yields the protein CASSLELGQGLVEAFF.

This clone was found a few times. The V and J genes are TRBV9 and TRBJ2-7, with TRBD2 matching over 10 bases. Trimming removed 0 bases from V and 4 bases from J; junction bases left unmatched: 7. The CDR3 loop spans 16 amino acids. CDR1 is SGDLS, CDR2 YYNGEE, per germline. CDR3 sequence reads: CASSVGIAGGQYEQYF. As DNA, the CDR3 is TGTGCCAGCAGCGTAGGAATAGCGGGAGGTCAATACGAGCAGTACTTC.

A note on this clone: The same CDR3 arises from other DNA sequences in this sample as well. This chain connects TRBV7-2 to TRBJ1-5; 9 bases fit TRBD1. Per the germline V gene, CDR1 is SGHTA and CDR2 is FQGNSA. The CDR3 is 16 amino acids. V gave up 0 bases and J gave up 1 base; unmatched junction bases: 1. The CDR3 region is CASSLAGQGSNQPQHF. Written as DNA, the CDR3 is TGTGCCAGCAGCTTAGCGGGACAGGGAAGCAATCAGCCCCAGCATTTT.

The chain combines TRBV6-5 with TRBJ2-7, with 8 bases fitting TRBD1. Germline V gives CDR1 MNHEY, CDR2 SVGAGI. With 4 bases clipped from V and 2 bases from J, the junction kept 7 bases outside the gene matches. The CDR3 spans 15 residues. Written as DNA, the CDR3 is TGTGCCAGCAGTTGGACAGGGATCCGGACCTACGAGCAGTACTTC. Encoded protein: CASSWTGIRTYEQYF.

The V gene is TRBV2, the J gene TRBJ1-5; 7 bases agree with TRBD1. J gave up 4 bases and V 3 bases, and 6 bases lay outside the gene matches. Per the germline V gene, CDR1 is SNHLY and CDR2 is FYNNEI. This CDR3 is built from 15 residues. The CDR3 loop reads CASSDRTGANQPQHF. In nucleotides, the CDR3 is TGTGCCAGCAGTGACCGAACAGGGGCTAATCAGCCCCAGCATTTT. The variable domain in full, with the rest retrieved from reference TRBV2 and TRBJ1-5, is EPEVTQTPSHQVTQMGQEVILRCVPISNHLYFYWYRQILGQKVEFLVSFYNNEISEKSEIFDDQFSVERPDGSNFTLKIRSTKLEDSAMYFCASSDRTGANQPQHFGDGTRLSIL.

V and J are TRBV19 and TRBJ1-2, with D unclear. Trimming took off 4 bases at V and 12 bases at J, with 12 bases between the two ends. The V gene's germline CDR1 is LNHDA and CDR2 SQIVND (reference sequence). The CDR3 is made up of 11 amino acids. The CDR3 here is CASSNPVTHTF. The CDR3 DNA reads as TGTGCCAGTAGTAATCCGGTGACACACACCTTC.

The J gene is TRBJ1-2, the V gene TRBV11-2; the D gene is possibly TRBD1 (5 bases). V lost 1 base to trimming and J lost 2 bases, with 11 bases between them. The CDR3 runs 15 residues. Germline CDR1 SGHAT, CDR2 FQNNGV. The CDR3: CASSLAFRQNYGYTF. Here the CDR3 DNA reads TGTGCCAGCAGCTTAGCATTTCGACAGAACTATGGCTACACCTTC.

This clone has only a few counts. The chain has TRBV2 and TRBJ1-1, with a tentative D call TRBD1 (6 bases). The germline CDR1 and CDR2 sequences are SNHLY and FYNNEI. The CDR3 is 11 residues long. V lost 8 bases, J lost 5 bases, and 9 bases lay in between. CDR3 bases: TGTGCCAGCGAAAGGGGGACTGAAGCTTTCTTT. Encoded protein: CASERGTEAFF.

V usage is TRBV7-6 and J usage is TRBJ1-1; D is possibly TRBD1 (6 bases). Germline V gene sequence: CDR1 SGHVS, CDR2 FNYEAQ. The CDR3 length is 14 residues. Trimming stripped 7 bases from V and 7 bases from J, with 19 bases between. The CDR3 loop reads CASTYQIRGGEAFF. Here the CDR3 DNA reads TGTGCCAGCACCTACCAGATCAGGGGCGGTGAAGCTTTCTTT.

This sequence joins TRBV10-2 and TRBJ1-3; TRBD1 might be the D (5 bases). V lost 6 bases and J 0 bases, leaving 15 bases between the germline ends. The CDR3 runs 16 residues. Germline V gene data show CDR1 as WSHSY and CDR2 as SAAADI. CDR3 bases: TGCGCCAGCAGCCGCGGGGGAGGTAGCTCTGGAAACACCATATATTTT. Translated: CASSRGGGSSGNTIYF.

The rearrangement uses TRBV19 and TRBJ2-1, with 11 bases lining up with TRBD2. The CDR3 totals 15 residues. Trimming took 5 bases from V and 5 from J; bases not matched to a gene: 5. In germline, CDR1 is LNHDA, CDR2 SQIVND (reference sequence). CDR3 in amino acids: CASSSPGLADNEQFF. The CDR3, as DNA: TGTGCCAGTAGTTCGCCGGGACTAGCGGACAATGAGCAGTTCTTC.

This clone was counted between two and nine times. The chain employs TRBV4-1 and TRBJ1-1; D not resolved. The length of the CDR3 is 13 residues. Trimming took 1 base from V and 3 from J, leaving 6 bases between them. Germline CDR1 is MGHRA and CDR2 is YSYEKL. DNA of the CDR3: TGCGCCAGCAGCCAAGTAATCGACACTGAAGCTTTCTTT. The encoded protein is CASSQVIDTEAFF.

This clone was detected only a few times. The chain has TRBV7-9 and TRBJ1-1; tentative D call: TRBD1 (6 bases). V lost 6 bases to trimming and J lost 11 bases, with 16 bases between them. The germline gives CDR1 SEHNR, CDR2 FQNEAQ (reference sequence). The CDR3 extends over 12 amino acids. The CDR3 reads CASRRGTFGAFF. The DNA of the CDR3 is TGTGCCAGCAGGAGGGGGACGTTTGGGGCTTTCTTT. Full variable domain (remainder filled in from reference TRBV7-9 and TRBJ1-1): DTGVSQNPRHKITKRGQNVTFRCDPISEHNRLYWYRQTLGQGPEFLTYFQNEAQLEKSRLLSDRFSAERPKGSFSTLEIQRTEQGDSAMYLCASRRGTFGAFFGQGTRLTVV.

This clone appeared a few times. The chain recombines TRBV6-6 with TRBJ2-4; the match to TRBD1 covers 9 bases. The CDR3 consists of 15 residues. Germline V gene sequence: CDR1 MNHNY, CDR2 SVGAGI (reference sequence). Trimming removed 3 bases from V and 4 bases from J; junction bases left unmatched: 4. CDR3 loop: CASSYPGQGKNIQYF. CDR3 nucleotide sequence: TGTGCCAGCAGTTATCCGGGACAGGGTAAAAACATTCAGTACTTC.

The chain carries TRBV11-2 and TRBJ2-7, with TRBD1 matching 9 bases. Germline values: CDR1 SGHAT, CDR2 FQNNGV. The length of the CDR3 is 14 residues. V shed 1 base, J shed 3 bases, and the junction held 1 base outside the gene matches. The CDR3 here is CASSLGTGVYEQYF. The CDR3 DNA sequence: TGTGCCAGCAGCTTAGGGACAGGGGTCTACGAGCAGTACTTC.

The rearrangement uses TRBV2 and TRBJ1-1; 9 nucleotides align to TRBD1. In germline, CDR1 is SNHLY, CDR2 FYNNEI. Trimming cost V 7 bases and J 7 bases; bases outside gene matches: 4. This CDR3 has 12 residues. In DNA, the CDR3 is TGTGCCAGCATGGACAGGGGTTATGAAGCTTTCTTT. Translation gives CASMDRGYEAFF.

This chain links TRBV15 with TRBJ2-1; D remains ambiguous. The germline gives CDR1 LNHNV, CDR2 YYDKDF (reference sequence). Deletions cut 0 bases from V and 6 bases from J, with 12 bases between. The CDR3 consists of 15 residues. The CDR3 protein is CATSREPPLSNEQFF. The DNA for the CDR3 is TGTGCCACCAGCAGAGAACCCCCACTCTCCAATGAGCAGTTCTTC.

J is TRBJ2-7 and V is TRBV27; 9 bases align to TRBD1. Germline V gives CDR1 MNHEY, CDR2 SMNVEV (reference sequence). J was trimmed by 5 bases and V by 2 bases; bases with no gene match: 7. The CDR3 is 15 residues long. This chain's CDR3 is CASSLGGTGLNEQYF. The CDR3 DNA reads TGTGCCAGCAGTTTAGGAGGGACAGGGTTGAACGAGCAGTACTTC.

This clone has only a few counts. DNA of the CDR3: TGTGCCAGCAGCCCGAGTAGCGGGGGGGTGGAGACCCAGTACTTC. Its protein is CASSPSSGGVETQYF. This rearrangement joins TRBV7-2 to TRBJ2-5; 11 bases are a match to TRBD2. The CDR3 totals 15 residues. Germline V gene sequence: CDR1 SGHTA, CDR2 FQGNSA. J gave up 5 bases and V 5 bases, and 7 bases lay outside the gene matches.

The chain recombines TRBV28 with TRBJ2-2; D perhaps matches TRBD1 (6 bases). Germline values: CDR1 MDHEN, CDR2 SYDVKM. This CDR3 region has 14 residues. The V end was cut by 4 bases, the J end by 7 bases, with 13 bases between. Written as DNA, the CDR3 is TGTGCCAGCAGTTGGACAGTTAGGGGCGGGGAGCTGTTTTTT. Residues: CASSWTVRGGELFF.

The V and J genes are TRBV5-1 and TRBJ2-2; D possibly corresponds to TRBD1 (6 bases). CDR1 and CDR2 from the germline V gene are SGHRS and YFSETQ. This CDR3 has 13 amino acids. The V end lost 4 bases, the J end lost 4 bases, and 8 bases lay between the germline ends. The CDR3 region is CASSPDSTGELFF. CDR3 DNA: TGCGCCAGCAGCCCGGACAGCACCGGGGAGCTGTTTTTT.

The chain employs TRBV5-6 and TRBJ2-7; TRBD2 matches at 9 bases. The CDR3 runs to 18 residues. J lost 3 bases, V lost 3 bases, and 16 bases had no gene match. The germline gives CDR1 SGHDT, CDR2 YYEEEE. The CDR3 reads CASSSPVPLAGKYYEQYF. CDR3 bases: TGTGCCAGCAGCTCCCCCGTCCCCCTAGCGGGAAAATACTACGAGCAGTACTTC.

In this sample, this clone turned up once. The rearrangement joins TRBV4-3 to TRBJ2-7; a weak D match, TRBD1 (6 bases). Germline V gene sequence: CDR1 LGHNA, CDR2 YSLEER. This CDR3 region has 15 residues. V lost 0 bases, J lost 2 bases, and 11 bases lay in between. CDR3 in amino acids: CASSQDLQGTYEQYF. CDR3 in DNA: TGCGCCAGCAGCCAAGATTTACAGGGAACCTACGAGCAGTACTTC.

The gene calls are TRBV4-2 and TRBJ2-3; 13 bases align to TRBD2. CDR1 is LGHNA and CDR2 is YNFKEQ in the germline V gene. CDR3 length equals 16 residues. The ends lost 4 bases at V and 5 bases at J; junction bases unmatched: 6. DNA for the CDR3: TGTGCCAGCAGCCTCGGGACTAGCGGGACGGAAGATACGCAGTATTTT. It codes for CASSLGTSGTEDTQYF.